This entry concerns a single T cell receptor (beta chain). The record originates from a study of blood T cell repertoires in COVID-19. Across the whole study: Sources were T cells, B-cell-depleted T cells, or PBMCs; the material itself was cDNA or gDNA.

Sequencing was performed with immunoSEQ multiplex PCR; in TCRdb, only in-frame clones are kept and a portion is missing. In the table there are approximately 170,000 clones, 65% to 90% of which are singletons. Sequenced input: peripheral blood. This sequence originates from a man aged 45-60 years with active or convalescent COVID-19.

Here the CDR3 DNA reads TGTGCCAGCAGAGCCGGGGGAGGGGGTCAGCCCCAGCATTTT. This sequence encodes CASRAGGGGQPQHF. This chain joins TRBV28 and TRBJ1-5; D is perhaps TRBD1 (6 bases). The CDR3 has 14 residues. The V end lost 6 bases, the J end lost 6 bases, and 15 bases lay between the germline ends. Per germline, CDR1 MDHEN and CDR2 SYDVKM.